This T cell receptor beta chain was identified during a study of blood T cell repertoires in COVID-19. Study-wide context: COVID-19 samples from acute and convalescent phases originated in the United States, Italy and Spain.

Original processing methods: Estimated nucleated cell counts came from reference gene primer amplification. Data came from immunoSEQ multiplex PCR; TCRdb stores just in-frame clones and leaves some out. The DNA gave D and trimming, while V, J and clone size come from that table. The sample contains approximately 90,000 clones, 86% of which appear only once. This CDR3 has 13 residues. The germline gives CDR1 ENHRY, CDR2 SYGVKD. Germline trimming cut 5 bases from V and 2 bases from J; bases unmatched to any gene: 2. The TCR comes from a man in his sixties with acute or convalescent COVID-19. Sequences were obtained from peripheral blood. The genes are TRBV10-3 and TRBJ1-2; 7 bases agree with TRBD1. CDR3 DNA: TGTGCCATCAGTTGGGACAGAAACTATGGCTACACCTTC. Amino acids: CAISWDRNYGYTF.